This TCR beta chain was sequenced for a study of shared clonotypes between healthy human individuals (dated by TCRdb to 2020 to 2022). As for the study more broadly: The cohort comprised two women and a few men aged 18 to 49 years. For each donor, CD4 naive and CD4 memory were each given three plates, CD8 naive was given two plates, and CD8 memory was given one plate. The study deeply sequenced blood TCR repertoires of five healthy adults to estimate repertoire size and the extent of clonotype sharing between individuals. To increase sequencing depth and limit assay-specific biases, different laboratories used diverse techniques to prepare libraries and sequence TCR repertoires. Per donor, leukapheresis produced somewhere between about 0.94 and 9 billion PBMCs.

Healthy HIV-negative adults with no recently reported acute infections or vaccinations were included as donors. Every donor was a Caucasian adult living in Nashville, Tennessee, USA. Magnetic negative selection was used to enrich CD4+ T cells, after which naive cells were positively selected on CD45RA and the negative fraction became the memory subset. After blood collection by leukapheresis, PBMCs were isolated using Ficoll-Histopaque density gradient centrifugation and then cryopreserved in the vapor phase of liquid nitrogen. Purity and quantity of every magnetically sorted T cell population were checked by analytical flow cytometry. From each sorted fraction, genomic DNA was isolated and quantified by UV absorbance on a Nanodrop 2000c. On this clone itself: Its target antigen remains unknown. Per-base qualities were not stored, and no clone one base away is much larger.

Reading from cysteine to phenylalanine, the CDR3 counts 14 amino acids. The CDR3 DNA has 42 bases and is translated from base 1. Trimming accounts for 5 bases at V and 8 bases at J, while the number of junction bases matched to no gene is 5. Via the germline V gene, CDR1 is SGHVS and CDR2 FNYEAQ. Using the deep immunoSEQ assay, multiplex PCR amplified TCR CDR3 regions from genomic DNA. For each cell subset, the extracted genomic DNA was distributed evenly across all wells of several immunoSEQ 96-well plates, and each plate served as one replicate. For sorted subsets, 200 to 250 ng genomic DNA, equal to some 30,000 T cell genomes, was loaded into each replicate PCR. Purified libraries were quantified with a Qubit 3.0 fluorometer, sized on a Bioanalyzer 2100, and re-quantified with the KAPA Library Quantification kit. Every immunoSEQ 96-well plate was sequenced on a dedicated single-read 150-cycle Illumina NextSeq 550 flow cell. The study's own analysis went as follows. The immunoSEQ output contained only junctional sequences without quality scores, so filtering could not match that applied to full-length reads. To assign V/J genes and CDR3, sequences were annotated against IMGT germline references using PyIR, a Python wrapper for IgBLAST v1.9. Reads were removed for weak V/J assignments (E-value above 1e-6), missing CDR3, stop codons, out-of-frame junctions, or ambiguous translated residues. V3J clonotypes were defined as sequences sharing the same inferred V gene, J gene, and CDR3 amino acid sequence. To compute the percentage overlap between repertoires, the number of shared unique clonotypes was divided by the size of the smaller repertoire. Richness of each repertoire was evaluated using RTK rarefaction, the Chao1 estimator, and Recon v2.1 estimates of unobserved clonotypes. Generation probabilities for all TCRbeta clonotypes obtained by the gDNA method from a handful of donors were computed using OLGA. As stored in TCRdb, this immuneACCESS dataset retains in-frame rearrangements with V and J assigned. A fraction of the clones does not appear; measured against another copy, unresolved V genes explain less than half of the discrepancy, and the remainder lacks a known reason. V and J calls and clone size are as listed in that table; D and trimming were resolved from the DNA. This sample lists about 1.1 million clones; roughly 77% were detected once. The ten largest clones add up to 0.89% of the sample.

What the research found in general, with its limitations: Pairwise subsampling led to the expectation that sequencing depth would affect the degree of clonotype sharing among donors. When a handful of donors were compared, the shared fraction of clonotypes was roughly 4.8% for naive CD4, roughly 3.4% for naive CD8, roughly 2.5% for memory CD4, and 0.4% for memory CD8. Compared with non-shared clonotypes, the clonotypes found in all four sorted-subset donors had higher generation probabilities. Naive subsets generally had larger estimated clonotype richness than memory subsets did. Rarefaction of sorted-subset datasets indicated incomplete sequencing despite the large sequencing depth. Because the study included only a small number of donors, the genetic and exposure-history diversity represented was limited. Sampling was restricted to blood, and TCR repertoires in tissues likely differ from the TCR repertoires found in blood.

Input material: memory CD4+ T cells from PBMCs. This specimen's cell subset or site label, interpreted: CD45RA-negative fraction. The source is a man in his late teens or twenties in good health. Some clones in this sample may be carry-over from other donors' samples. The chain uses TRBV7-6 and TRBJ2-2; 10 central nucleotides agree with TRBD1. CDR3 region: CASSAGTGEGELFF. The bases are TGTGCCAGCAGCGCCGGGACAGGGGAGGGGGAGCTGTTTTTT.